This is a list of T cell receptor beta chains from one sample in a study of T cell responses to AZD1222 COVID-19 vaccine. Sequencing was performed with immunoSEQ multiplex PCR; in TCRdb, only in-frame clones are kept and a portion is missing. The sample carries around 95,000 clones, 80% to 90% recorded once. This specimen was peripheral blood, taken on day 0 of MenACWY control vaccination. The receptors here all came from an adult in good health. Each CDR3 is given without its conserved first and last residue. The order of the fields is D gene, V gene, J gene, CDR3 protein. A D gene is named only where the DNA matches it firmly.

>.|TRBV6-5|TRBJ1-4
ASSYSGARDEKLF
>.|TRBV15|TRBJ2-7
ATSRDRDFIYEQY
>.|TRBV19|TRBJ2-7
ASTRDSGGNYEQY
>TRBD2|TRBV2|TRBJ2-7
ASSAGLAGGRVYEQY
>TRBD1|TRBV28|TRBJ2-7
ASRGRGLPSYEQY
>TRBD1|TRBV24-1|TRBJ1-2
ATSDWKGQYYGYT
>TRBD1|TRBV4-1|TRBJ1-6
ASTAAGGEESPLH
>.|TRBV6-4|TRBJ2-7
ASSDKTERWEQY
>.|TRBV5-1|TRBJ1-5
ASSEGYSNQPQH
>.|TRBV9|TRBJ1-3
ASSVGGREPGNTIY
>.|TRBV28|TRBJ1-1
ASSLSRQGDMNTEAF
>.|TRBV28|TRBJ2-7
ASSPSAGYEQY
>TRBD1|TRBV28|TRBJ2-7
ASRGTVYEQY
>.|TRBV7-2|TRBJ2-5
ASSSYSGGLGETQY
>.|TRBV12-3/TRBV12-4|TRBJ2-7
ASSLSGFEQY
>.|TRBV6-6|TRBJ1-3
ASSSYRVGNTIY
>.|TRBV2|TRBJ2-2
ASSVRGAGELF
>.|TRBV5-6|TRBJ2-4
ASSFGGRIGNIQY
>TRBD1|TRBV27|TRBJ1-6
ASARTGVGNSPLH
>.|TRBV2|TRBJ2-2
ASKARPNTGELF
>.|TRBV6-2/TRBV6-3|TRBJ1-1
ASSRTATEAF
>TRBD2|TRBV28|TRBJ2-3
ASSLGSGRYTDTQY
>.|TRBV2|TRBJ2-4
ASWAGVAIQY
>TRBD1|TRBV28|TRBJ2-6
ASAGYRGTGEAGANVLT
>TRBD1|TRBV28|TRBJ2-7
ASSPPGTGGIYEQY
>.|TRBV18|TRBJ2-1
ASSPVEYNEQF
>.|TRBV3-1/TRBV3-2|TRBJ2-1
ASSLTGEQF
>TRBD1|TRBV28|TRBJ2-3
ASSPPRTGGRSDTQY
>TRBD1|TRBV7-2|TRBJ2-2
ASSPGGPTGELF
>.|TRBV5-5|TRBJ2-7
ASSLLADPYEQY
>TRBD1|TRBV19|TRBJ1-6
ASSIDRGVHNSPFH
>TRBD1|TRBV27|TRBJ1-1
ASSGQAMGTEAF
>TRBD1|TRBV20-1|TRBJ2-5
SASDRDRGRETQY
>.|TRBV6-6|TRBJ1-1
ASSTLGGGNTEAF
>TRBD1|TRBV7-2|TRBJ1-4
ASSRQGTNEKLF
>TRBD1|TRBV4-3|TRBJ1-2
ASSQDLGQVHINPPLYGYT
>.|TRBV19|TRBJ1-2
ASRPLGRQANYGYT